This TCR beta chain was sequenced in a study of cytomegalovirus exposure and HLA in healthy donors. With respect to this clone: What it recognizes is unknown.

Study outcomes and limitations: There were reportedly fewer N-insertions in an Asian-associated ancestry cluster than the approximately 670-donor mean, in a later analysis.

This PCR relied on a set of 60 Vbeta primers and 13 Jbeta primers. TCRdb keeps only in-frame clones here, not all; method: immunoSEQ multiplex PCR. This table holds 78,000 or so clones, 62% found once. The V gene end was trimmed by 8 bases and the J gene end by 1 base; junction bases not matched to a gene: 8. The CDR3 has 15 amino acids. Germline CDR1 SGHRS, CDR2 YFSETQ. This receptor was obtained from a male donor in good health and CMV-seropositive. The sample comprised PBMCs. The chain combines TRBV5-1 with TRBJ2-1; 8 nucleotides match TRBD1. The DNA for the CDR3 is TGCGCCAGTACCTATCGACAGGGGTCCTACAATGAGCAGTTCTTC. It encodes CASTYRQGSYNEQFF.